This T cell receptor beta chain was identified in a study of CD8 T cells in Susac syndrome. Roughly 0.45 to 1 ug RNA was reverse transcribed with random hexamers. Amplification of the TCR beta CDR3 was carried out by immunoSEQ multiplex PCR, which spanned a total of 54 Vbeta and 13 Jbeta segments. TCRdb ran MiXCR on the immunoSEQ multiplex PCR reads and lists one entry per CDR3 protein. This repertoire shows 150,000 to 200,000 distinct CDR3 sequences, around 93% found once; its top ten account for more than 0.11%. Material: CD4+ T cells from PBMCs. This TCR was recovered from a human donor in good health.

As DNA, the CDR3 is TGTGCCAGCAGCTTAATGGGGGTCCGCTCCTACGAGCAGTACTTC. This translates into CASSLMGVRSYEQYF. The J gene is TRBJ2-7, the V gene TRBV7-3; D possibly matches TRBD1 or TRBD2 (5 bases each). The V and J ends lost 1 base and 0 bases respectively, with 10 bases between them. CDR3 length: 15 amino acids. Germline V gene sequence: CDR1 SGHTA, CDR2 FQGTGA. Full variable domain (missing parts from reference TRBV7-3 and TRBJ2-7): GAGVSQTPSNKVTEKGKYVELRCDPISGHTALYWYRQSLGQGPEFLIYFQGTGAADDSGLPNDRFFAVRPEGSVSTLKIQRTERGDSAVYLCASSLMGVRSYEQYFGPGTRLTVT.